The following is a T cell receptor beta chain sequence with its context. Its antigen remains unknown. These data come from a study of Graves' ophthalmopathy and Graves' hyperthyroidism. Points from the study as a whole: Using 13 signatures, a model distinguished ophthalmopathy from stable hyperthyroidism, reaching around 88% sensitivity and 81.08% specificity. It was with 70.59% sensitivity and about 72% specificity that the model predicted ophthalmopathy progression.

The authors amplified TCR beta CDR3 regions from RNA transcripts. Following a first-round RT-PCR that used HTBI primers, a second-round multiplex PCR was carried out. TCRdb redid the calling of the multiplex PCR reads with MiXCR, one entry per CDR3 protein. The data show 660,000 or so distinct CDR3 sequences, with about two fifths seen just once and around 3% held by the top ten. There are 15 residues in the CDR3. Trimming removed 6 bases from V and 2 bases from J, with 17 bases in between. Germline V gives CDR1 ENHRY, CDR2 SYGVKD. Patients were diagnosed from clinical symptoms, serum thyroxine, TRAb, thyroid ultrasound and orbital computed tomography.

The chain uses TRBV10-3 and TRBJ2-7; D is unclear. The sample consisted of peripheral blood. This TCR was sampled from an adult man with Graves' ophthalmopathy. The CDR3 DNA is TGTGCCATCAGCGTTTCATTTCGGGTCCCCTACGAGCAGTACTTC. This codes for CAISVSFRVPYEQYF.